The 24 T cell receptor beta chains given below trace back to one sample, sequenced in a study of blood T cell repertoires in COVID-19. The table came from immunoSEQ multiplex PCR; TCRdb's copy has only in-frame clones and leaves some out. The table records 150,000 to 170,000 clones, roughly 83% of them present only once. Input material: peripheral blood. The receptors shown here come from a woman aged 60 to 75 with acute or convalescent COVID-19.

Concerning this clone: Other DNA sequences in this sample translate to the same CDR3. The genes are TRBV5-1 and TRBJ1-4; perhaps TRBD1 as D (6 bases). V shed 4 bases and J shed 2 bases, with 12 bases lying between them. Germline values: CDR1 SGHRS, CDR2 YFSETQ. The CDR3 runs to 15 residues. The CDR3 loop is CASSPGRGTNEKLFF. CDR3 coding DNA: TGCGCCAGCAGCCCGGGCAGGGGTACTAATGAAAAACTGTTTTTT.

This chain connects TRBV5-1 to TRBJ1-1; D is ambiguous. This CDR3 has 14 residues. V was shortened by 1 base and J by 2 bases, with 9 bases between the two germline ends. Germline CDR1 is SGHRS and CDR2 is YFSETQ. CDR3 bases: TGCGCCAGCAGCTTGAGGCAGGTCAACACTGAAGCTTTCTTT. Its translation: CASSLRQVNTEAFF.

The chain combines TRBV30 with TRBJ1-6, with D uncertain. The germline gives CDR1 GTSNPN, CDR2 SVGIG (reference sequence). The V end was cut by 3 bases, the J end by 1 base, with 13 bases between. CDR3 length: 16 residues. Here the CDR3 reads CAWRGWRGSYNSPLHF. Here the CDR3 DNA reads TGTGCCTGGAGGGGCTGGAGAGGGTCCTATAATTCACCCCTCCACTTT.

The chain joins TRBV3-1 (or the pseudogene TRBV3-2) to TRBJ1-1; 12 positions agree with TRBD1. This CDR3 is built from 15 residues. The J segment lost 10 bases and the V segment lost 4 bases, leaving 10 bases of the junction unmatched. Germline assignment: CDR1 LGHDT and CDR2 YNNKEL (reference sequence). In DNA, the CDR3 is TGTGCCAGCAGCCTTCCGGGACAGGGGGCCCCCGGAGCTTTCTTT. Its protein is CASSLPGQGAPGAFF.

This clone came up a few times. This chain links TRBV7-9 with TRBJ2-7; 9 bases line up with TRBD2. The V gene's germline CDR1 is SEHNR and CDR2 FQNEAQ (reference sequence). Trimming took 3 bases from V and 6 from J; bases not matched to a gene: 9. The length of the CDR3 is 15 residues. The CDR3 nucleotides are TGTGCCAGCAGCTTGATTAGCGGGGGTGTTGGCGAGCAGTACTTC. It translates to CASSLISGGVGEQYF.

The V call is TRBV5-8, the J call TRBJ1-6; D uncertain. This CDR3 comprises 12 residues. Germline CDR1 reads SGHTS; CDR2 reads YDEGEE. V was cut by 4 bases and J by 14 bases, with 13 bases left in between. CDR3 bases: TGTGCCAGCAGCCGTCGACCCGGGTCCCTCCACTTT. Amino acids: CASSRRPGSLHF.

In its sample, this clone was seen a few times. J is TRBJ1-5 and V is TRBV12-3 or TRBV12-4; TRBD1 is a possible D gene (5 bases). This CDR3 has 13 residues. V lost 6 bases to trimming and J lost 2 bases, with 8 bases between them. The CDR3: CASREGGNQPQHF. The CDR3 DNA follows: TGTGCCAGCAGAGAAGGGGGCAATCAGCCCCAGCATTTT.

This chain uses TRBV7-8 with TRBJ2-7; D gene ambiguous. With 1 base removed from V and 4 bases from J, the gap between germline ends came to 8 bases. In germline, CDR1 is SGHVS, CDR2 FQNEAQ. The CDR3 sequence is 13 residues long. CDR3 sequence reads: CASSLGPQYEQYF. The DNA of the CDR3 is TGTGCCAGCAGCTTAGGTCCCCAGTACGAGCAGTACTTC. Variable domain in full (rest from reference TRBV7-8 and TRBJ2-7): GAGVSQSPRYKVAKRGQDVALRCDPISGHVSLFWYQQALGQGPEFLTYFQNEAQLDKSGLPSDRFFAERPEGSVSTLKIQRTQQEDSAVYLCASSLGPQYEQYFGPGTRLTVT.

The rearrangement joins TRBV6-1 to TRBJ2-1, with 10 bases aligning to TRBD1. The CDR3 is 16 residues long. V lost 4 bases to trimming and J lost 9 bases; unmatched junction nucleotides: 12. Germline loops: CDR1 MNHNS, CDR2 SASEGT. The chain's CDR3 is CASSGTGGSFWGEQFF. The CDR3 DNA is TGTGCCAGCAGTGGGACAGGGGGTTCCTTTTGGGGTGAGCAGTTCTTC.

There are a few counts of this clone. The chain combines TRBV5-4 with TRBJ2-2; 8 bases fit TRBD2. The ends lost 4 bases at V and 0 bases at J; junction bases unmatched: 2. From germline, CDR1 is SGHNT and CDR2 YYREEE (reference sequence). The CDR3 is made up of 15 amino acids. The CDR3 region has the DNA TGTGCCAGCAGCAAGACTAGCGCGAACACCGGGGAGCTGTTTTTT. Protein sequence: CASSKTSANTGELFF.

The chain is built from TRBV5-5 and TRBJ2-5; a weak D match, TRBD2 (5 bases). V was pared by 1 base and J by 1 base, with 11 bases between. The CDR3 has 15 amino acids. Germline V lookup: CDR1 SGHKS, CDR2 YYEKEE (reference sequence). CDR3 residues: CASSLWLTTQETQYF. Written as DNA, the CDR3 is TGTGCCAGCAGCTTGTGGTTGACTACCCAAGAGACCCAGTACTTC.

The chain recombines TRBV5-4 with TRBJ2-1; D possibly corresponds to TRBD2 (6 bases). The CDR3 consists of 15 residues. Trimming stripped 6 bases from V and 0 bases from J, with 13 bases between. CDR1 and CDR2 (germline): SGHNT, YYREEE (reference sequence). This CDR3 reads CASTSGLSSYNEQFF. For the CDR3, the DNA is TGTGCCAGCACGTCGGGACTGAGCTCCTACAATGAGCAGTTCTTC.

This clone was picked up one time. The chain joins TRBV5-1 to TRBJ2-7, with D unresolved. V was trimmed by 1 base and J by 3 bases, leaving 11 bases between them. CDR1 and CDR2 (germline): SGHRS, YFSETQ. This CDR3 is built from 14 residues. Written as DNA, the CDR3 is TGCGCCAGCAGCTTGTCGCACAGCAGCTACGAGCAGTACGTC. This sequence encodes CASSLSHSSYEQYV.

The chain recombines TRBV9 with TRBJ2-1; D is unresolved. The V gene's germline CDR1 is SGDLS and CDR2 YYNGEE. The CDR3 contains 13 residues. V was shortened by 6 bases and J by 5 bases, with 12 bases between the two germline ends. CDR3 sequence (DNA): TGTGCCAGCAAGATACAGAGAAACAATGAGCAGTTCTTC. It yields the protein CASKIQRNNEQFF.

The chain employs TRBV2 and TRBJ1-5, with D uncertain. Germline CDR1 SNHLY, CDR2 FYNNEI. The CDR3 is 15 residues long. V was shortened by 4 bases and J by 0 bases, with 10 bases between the two germline ends. The CDR3 DNA sequence: TGTGCCAGCAGTGTTCGGGGAGGTAGCAATCAGCCCCAGCATTTT. It codes for CASSVRGGSNQPQHF.

A single count supports this clone. The chain employs TRBV5-1 and TRBJ1-6; weak D call: TRBD1 (6 bases). The germline V gene has CDR1 SGHRS and CDR2 YFSETQ. The CDR3 length is 17 residues. V was cut by 2 bases and J by 5 bases, with 17 bases left in between. For the CDR3, the DNA is TGCGCCAGCAGCTTCGGACAGCACCTAAAAAATAATTCACCCCTCCACTTT. It codes for CASSFGQHLKNNSPLHF.

The rearrangement uses TRBV11-1 and TRBJ2-7, with 12 bases identical to TRBD1. Per germline, CDR1 SGHAT and CDR2 FQDESV (reference sequence). J lost 3 bases, V lost 5 bases, and 5 bases had no gene match. The CDR3 loop spans 15 amino acids. The CDR3 sequence is CASSPGTGGNYEQYV. DNA for the CDR3: TGTGCCAGCAGCCCCGGGACAGGGGGCAACTACGAGCAGTACGTC.

The CDR3 coding sequence is TGTGCCAAGGGGCGCCAATCCAACTATGGCTACACCTTC. This sequence encodes CAKGRQSNYGYTF. J is TRBJ1-2 and V is TRBV2; a weak D match, TRBD1 (5 bases). V lost 10 bases to trimming and J lost 2 bases, with 14 bases between them. The length of the CDR3 is 13 residues. Looked up from germline, CDR1 is SNHLY and CDR2 is FYNNEI.

V is TRBV25-1 and J is TRBJ1-1; tentative D call: TRBD1 (6 bases). V was shortened by 3 bases and J by 4 bases, with 15 bases between the two germline ends. This CDR3 is built from 15 residues. Germline loops: CDR1 MGHDK, CDR2 SYGVNS. CDR3 loop: CASSDSSVRGTEAFF. CDR3 in DNA: TGTGCCAGCAGTGATTCGTCTGTCAGGGGCACTGAAGCTTTCTTT.

This clone was seen a handful of times. This chain uses TRBV5-4 with TRBJ2-2; 9 positions agree with TRBD2. V gave up 7 bases and J gave up 5 bases; unmatched junction bases: 9. CDR1 and CDR2 (germline): SGHNT, YYREEE (reference sequence). This CDR3 region has 15 residues. The CDR3 DNA reads TGTGCCAGCTCCCCCCCTAGCGGGGAAACCGGGGAGCTGTTTTTT. Translated: CASSPPSGETGELFF.

The chain employs TRBV11-1 and TRBJ2-1, with a weak D call TRBD2 (5 bases). There are 14 residues in the CDR3. In germline, CDR1 is SGHAT, CDR2 FQDESV (reference sequence). V was cut by 0 bases and J by 7 bases, with 10 bases left in between. CDR3: CASSLALALNEQFF. The CDR3 coding sequence is TGTGCCAGCAGCTTAGCCCTAGCCCTAAATGAGCAGTTCTTC.

The chain links TRBV3-1 (or the pseudogene TRBV3-2) to TRBJ2-5; the match to TRBD1 covers 7 bases. Germline CDR1 is LGHDT and CDR2 is YNNKEL (reference sequence). The trim removed 5 bases at V and 3 bases at J, leaving 6 bases unmatched. There are 14 residues in the CDR3. The CDR3 DNA reads as TGTGCCAGCAGCTGGGGACAGACTAAAGAGACCCAGTACTTC. This encodes CASSWGQTKETQYF.

This sequence joins TRBV7-9 and TRBJ2-1, with a tentative D call TRBD2 (5 bases). Germline V gene sequence: CDR1 SEHNR, CDR2 FQNEAQ (reference sequence). V lost 0 bases to trimming and J lost 2 bases, with 11 bases between them. The CDR3 has 16 amino acids. DNA for the CDR3: TGTGCCAGCAGCTTAGCCGGCATCGGGACCTACAATGAGCAGTTCTTC. Protein product: CASSLAGIGTYNEQFF. Full variable domain (missing parts from reference TRBV7-9 and TRBJ2-1): DTGVSQNPRHKITKRGQNVTFRCDPISEHNRLYWYRQTLGQGPEFLTYFQNEAQLEKSRLLSDRFSAERPKGSFSTLEIQRTEQGDSAMYLCASSLAGIGTYNEQFFGPGTRLTVL.

Note on this clone: This specimen includes other DNA sequences encoding the same CDR3. This rearrangement joins TRBV6-5 to TRBJ1-1; D possibly corresponds to TRBD1 (5 bases). CDR1 is MNHEY and CDR2 is SVGAGI in the germline V gene. Trimming pared 5 bases from V and 2 bases from J, leaving 9 bases between. This CDR3 is 13 amino acids long. CDR3 protein: CASSTTGNTEAFF. The CDR3 DNA is TGTGCCAGCAGTACCACAGGAAACACTGAAGCTTTCTTT.